This is a list of T cell receptor beta chains from one sample in a study of T cell responses to AZD1222 COVID-19 vaccine. Sequencing used immunoSEQ multiplex PCR; TCRdb keeps in-frame clones, though not all of them. The sample yields around 120,000 clones, approximately 88% seen once. The material was peripheral blood, obtained on day 0 of AZD1222 vaccination. The receptors here all came from an adult in good health. CDR3s include the opening cysteine and the closing phenylalanine or tryptophan. Each record gives: CDR3 protein, CDR3 DNA, J gene, V gene, clone size, D gene. The D gene is left open where the match is weak. Rows give clone size only sometimes, using once, few, many, or a class for an expanded clone.

cdr3_aa: CAWDSPKGDTQYF; cdr3_nt: TGTGCCTGGGACAGCCCCAAGGGAGATACGCAGTATTTT; j_call: TRBJ2-3; v_call: TRBV5-4; clone_size: -; d_call: TRBD1
cdr3_aa: CASSSWLPNTGELFF; cdr3_nt: TGTGCCAGCAGCTCCTGGCTCCCGAACACCGGGGAGCTGTTTTTT; j_call: TRBJ2-2; v_call: TRBV5-6; clone_size: -; d_call: -
cdr3_aa: CASSYWTVNTGELFF; cdr3_nt: TGTGCCAGCAGTTACTGGACGGTGAACACCGGGGAGCTGTTTTTT; j_call: TRBJ2-2; v_call: TRBV6-5; clone_size: -; d_call: -
cdr3_aa: CASGRETYEQYF; cdr3_nt: TGTGCTAGTGGGAGGGAGACCTACGAGCAGTACTTC; j_call: TRBJ2-7; v_call: TRBV12-5; clone_size: once; d_call: -
cdr3_aa: CAISEGQGSLYGYTF; cdr3_nt: TGTGCCATCAGTGAGGGACAGGGCAGTTTATATGGCTACACCTTC; j_call: TRBJ1-2; v_call: TRBV10-3; clone_size: -; d_call: TRBD1
cdr3_aa: CASRSGTSGPTDTQYF; cdr3_nt: TGTGCCAGCAGGTCCGGGACTAGCGGACCCACAGATACGCAGTATTTT; j_call: TRBJ2-3; v_call: TRBV7-2; clone_size: -; d_call: TRBD2
cdr3_aa: CASRTVSGTGAEQYF; cdr3_nt: TGTGCCAGCAGAACGGTCTCCGGGACAGGGGCCGAGCAATACTTC; j_call: TRBJ2-7; v_call: TRBV11-2; clone_size: once; d_call: TRBD1
cdr3_aa: CASSPQGANQPQHF; cdr3_nt: TGTGCCAGCAGTCCACAGGGGGCTAATCAGCCCCAGCATTTT; j_call: TRBJ1-5; v_call: TRBV2; clone_size: -; d_call: TRBD1
cdr3_aa: CASSLGEITSTDTQYF; cdr3_nt: TGTGCCAGCAGCTTAGGGGAGATTACTAGCACAGATACGCAGTATTTT; j_call: TRBJ2-3; v_call: TRBV7-9; clone_size: -; d_call: -
cdr3_aa: CASRGGANEKLFF; cdr3_nt: TGCGCCAGCAGAGGTGGAGCTAATGAAAAACTGTTTTTT; j_call: TRBJ1-4; v_call: TRBV5-1; clone_size: -; d_call: -
cdr3_aa: CASSQGTARTGELFF; cdr3_nt: TGTGCCAGCTCACAAGGGACTGCACGGACCGGGGAGCTGTTTTTT; j_call: TRBJ2-2; v_call: TRBV18; clone_size: -; d_call: -
cdr3_aa: CASSEGQGAHDEQFF; cdr3_nt: TGTGCCAGCAGTGAGGGACAGGGGGCGCATGATGAGCAGTTCTTC; j_call: TRBJ2-1; v_call: TRBV2; clone_size: -; d_call: TRBD1
cdr3_aa: CASSSGRKYNEQFF; cdr3_nt: TGTGCCAGCAGTTCCGGGAGGAAATACAATGAGCAGTTCTTC; j_call: TRBJ2-1; v_call: TRBV28; clone_size: once; d_call: TRBD2
cdr3_aa: CASTKTGINSPLHF; cdr3_nt: TGTGCCAGCACTAAGACAGGGATTAATTCACCCCTCCACTTT; j_call: TRBJ1-6; v_call: TRBV6-5; clone_size: -; d_call: TRBD1
cdr3_aa: CASSWTGNYGYTF; cdr3_nt: TGCGCCAGCAGCTGGACAGGGAACTATGGCTACACCTTC; j_call: TRBJ1-2; v_call: TRBV5-1; clone_size: once; d_call: TRBD1
cdr3_aa: CAISESGRRRGTEAFF; cdr3_nt: TGTGCCATCAGTGAGTCGGGTAGGCGACGCGGCACTGAAGCTTTCTTT; j_call: TRBJ1-1; v_call: TRBV10-3; clone_size: few; d_call: -
cdr3_aa: CASRGRTEAFF; cdr3_nt: TGTGCCAGCAGGGGGAGGACTGAAGCTTTCTTT; j_call: TRBJ1-1; v_call: TRBV2; clone_size: few; d_call: -
cdr3_aa: CASSLPGPANEQFF; cdr3_nt: TGCGCCAGCAGTCTCCCGGGACCGGCCAATGAGCAGTTCTTC; j_call: TRBJ2-1; v_call: TRBV4-3; clone_size: -; d_call: -
cdr3_aa: CASSLQGSYGYTF; cdr3_nt: TGTGCCAGCAGCCTTCAGGGCAGCTATGGCTACACCTTC; j_call: TRBJ1-2; v_call: TRBV5-6; clone_size: -; d_call: -
cdr3_aa: CASSYSLGQGLGETQYF; cdr3_nt: TGTGCCAGCAGTTACTCGCTGGGACAGGGCCTAGGGGAGACCCAGTACTTC; j_call: TRBJ2-5; v_call: TRBV6-2/TRBV6-3; clone_size: -; d_call: TRBD1
cdr3_aa: CASSHAGTRANVLTF; cdr3_nt: TGTGCCAGCAGCCATGCCGGGACACGGGCCAACGTCCTGACTTTC; j_call: TRBJ2-6; v_call: TRBV3-1/TRBV3-2; clone_size: few; d_call: -
cdr3_aa: CASRRQANEKLFF; cdr3_nt: TGTGCCAGCAGACGGCAGGCTAATGAAAAACTGTTTTTT; j_call: TRBJ1-4; v_call: TRBV6-5; clone_size: -; d_call: -
cdr3_aa: CASRRPGLQVSPLHF; cdr3_nt: TGTGCCAGCAGAAGACCGGGACTACAAGTCTCACCCCTCCACTTT; j_call: TRBJ1-6; v_call: TRBV27; clone_size: -; d_call: -
cdr3_aa: CASLPDRPRNQPQHF; cdr3_nt: TGCGCCAGCCTCCCCGACAGGCCCCGCAATCAGCCCCAGCATTTT; j_call: TRBJ1-5; v_call: TRBV23-1; clone_size: -; d_call: -
cdr3_aa: CASSFDGGDGYTF; cdr3_nt: TGTGCCAGCAGCTTTGACGGGGGTGATGGCTACACCTTC; j_call: TRBJ1-2; v_call: TRBV7-9; clone_size: -; d_call: -